Each of the 12 T cell receptor beta chains below was sequenced from the same sample in a study of OX40 agonist ivuxolimab in advanced cancers. Repertoires were generated with immunoSEQ multiplex PCR, while TCRdb's copy carries only in-frame clones and drops some. There are about 86,000 clones in the sample; 91% occur only once, and about 9% lies in the top ten. Material: CD4+ or CD8+ T cells sorted from blood, obtained in a trial of the OX40 agonist ivuxolimab. These receptor sequences come from an adult with an advanced solid tumor such as melanoma, head and neck, liver or kidney cancer.

Here the CDR3 reads CASLGLPSYEQYF. The DNA of the CDR3 is TGTGCCAGCCTGGGGCTCCCTTCCTACGAGCAGTACTTC. The chain links TRBV11-3 to TRBJ2-7; D possibly corresponds to TRBD1 (5 bases). Trimming removed 8 bases at V and 1 base at J, with 12 bases between. This CDR3 spans 13 amino acids. In germline, CDR1 is SGHNT, CDR2 YENEEA.

The V call is TRBV2, the J call TRBJ2-7, with unresolved D. The CDR3 sequence is 14 residues long. Between the trimmed V and J ends, which lost 1 base and 4 bases, there was a span of 11 bases. Germline V gene sequence: CDR1 SNHLY, CDR2 FYNNEI. The CDR3 protein is CASSEGGWSYEQYF. Written as DNA, the CDR3 is TGTGCCAGCAGTGAAGGCGGTTGGTCTTACGAGCAGTACTTC.

J is TRBJ2-3 and V is TRBV10-3; maybe TRBD2 (7 bases). The CDR3 contains 15 residues. Germline loops: CDR1 ENHRY, CDR2 SYGVKD. V was clipped by 3 bases and J by 4 bases, with 14 bases between them. The DNA for the CDR3 is TGTGCCATCAGTGATATGGGCGGGGGCTCAGATACGCAGTATTTT. As protein: CAISDMGGGSDTQYF.

The chain combines TRBV6-1 with TRBJ2-7, with TRBD2 matching 7 bases. Germline assignment: CDR1 MNHNS and CDR2 SASEGT. The CDR3 sequence is 16 residues long. After removal of 0 bases from V and 1 base from J, the junction contained 6 bases not matched to a gene. As DNA, the CDR3 is TGTGCCAGCAGTGAAGCGGGGGGGAAGAAATCCTACGAGCAGTACTTC. Its protein is CASSEAGGKKSYEQYF.

The rearrangement links TRBV14 to TRBJ2-7; 8 bases agree with TRBD1. The CDR3 covers 18 residues. Losses at the gene ends were 1 base for V and 4 bases for J; bases not matched to a gene: 15. Germline lookup yields CDR1 SGHDN and CDR2 FVKESK. CDR3 nucleotides: TGTGCCAGCAGCCAAGGTAAGGTCGACGCCAGGGGGCGGTACGAGCAGTACTTC. Translated, it gives CASSQGKVDARGRYEQYF.

The chain joins TRBV25-1 to TRBJ1-4; no clear D gene. CDR1 and CDR2 from the germline V gene are MGHDK and SYGVNS. V dropped 8 bases and J dropped 8 bases, with 9 bases sitting between them. This CDR3 spans 11 amino acids. The CDR3 sequence: CASPIFEKLFF. The CDR3 DNA follows: TGTGCCAGCCCCATATTCGAAAAACTGTTTTTT. Based on the CDR3 plus reference TRBV25-1 and TRBJ1-4, the full variable domain is EADIYQTPRYLVIGTGKKITLECSQTMGHDKMYWYQQDPGMELHLIHYSYGVNSTEKGDLSSESTVSRIRTEHFPLTLESARPSHTSQYLCASPIFEKLFFGSGTQLSVL.

Comment on this clone: Germline and junction disagree at one end, which may indicate a read error. The chain employs TRBV19 and TRBJ2-1; 11 bases match TRBD1. Germline V CDR1 and CDR2: LNHDA, SQIVND (reference sequence). This CDR3 is built from 16 residues. The CDR3 protein is CASTISGTGGYNEQFF. The CDR3 DNA reads TGTGCCAGTACTATATCCGGGACAGGGGGCTACAATGAGCAGTTCTTC.

V is TRBV28 and J is TRBJ2-2, with a possible D match to TRBD1 (5 bases). Trimming removed 5 bases at V and 6 bases at J, with 19 bases between. The germline V gene encodes CDR1 MDHEN and CDR2 SYDVKM. This CDR3 spans 16 amino acids. CDR3 DNA sequence: TGTGCCAGCAGTGGGGTTGCGGCAGGGTCGGCCGGGGAGCTGTTTTTT. Translated, it gives CASSGVAAGSAGELFF.

The V call is TRBV25-1, the J call TRBJ1-6; D possibly corresponds to TRBD1 (5 bases). Trimming took off 2 bases at V and 8 bases at J, with 7 bases between the two ends. This CDR3 is 13 amino acids long. Germline-derived CDR1 and CDR2 are MGHDK and SYGVNS. The CDR3 DNA is TGTGCCAGCAGTGAAGGGGACTATTCACCCCTCCACTTT. Translating gives CASSEGDYSPLHF.

This chain links TRBV10-2 with TRBJ2-1; D not certain. Germline lookup yields CDR1 WSHSY and CDR2 SAAADI. This CDR3 has 13 amino acids. Trimming left V 2 bases short and J 1 base short, with 3 bases between. CDR3 DNA sequence: TGCGCCAGCAGTGAGGGATCCTACAATGAGCAGTTCTTC. Translation: CASSEGSYNEQFF.

This clone was detected once. V usage is TRBV28 and J usage is TRBJ1-1; TRBD1 might be the D (6 bases). CDR1 MDHEN and CDR2 SYDVKM come from the germline V gene. The CDR3 spans 17 residues. Trimming left V 2 bases short and J 2 bases short, with 18 bases between. The CDR3 nucleotides read TGTGCCAGCAGTTTACGCGCAGGGGCTTTCGGAAACACTGAAGCTTTCTTT. It yields the protein CASSLRAGAFGNTEAFF.

The count of this clone is one. The genes are TRBV29-1 and TRBJ2-7, with TRBD1 identical over 8 bases. Germline V gene lookup returns CDR1 SQVTM and CDR2 ANQGSEA. The CDR3 has 13 amino acids. Trimming took 6 bases from V and 3 from J; bases not matched to a gene: 7. Here the CDR3 reads CSVEQGDNYEQYF. The CDR3 bases are TGCAGCGTGGAACAGGGGGACAACTACGAGCAGTACTTC.